Detailed here is one T cell receptor beta chain. Its antigen is undetermined. The entry originates in a study of CD8 T cells in ankylosing spondylitis. Whole-study results and caveats: Disease-linked clones reportedly concentrated significantly in matched ankylosing spondylitis synovial fluid. Earlier literature documents some of the motif variants in reactive arthritis synovial fluid and blood.

The CDR3 extends over 17 amino acids. Trimming removed 3 bases from V and 0 bases from J; junction bases left unmatched: 7. Germline CDR1 KGHSH, CDR2 LQKENI. TCRdb reprocessed the 5' RACE reads with MiXCR, giving one entry per CDR3 protein. The sample consists of about 250,000 distinct CDR3 sequences, 15% to 20% of them appearing once. The chain couples TRBV18 to TRBJ2-3; 9 positions match TRBD2. Sequenced: blood, either unsorted or a sorted T cell fraction (not recorded which). The clonotype was recovered from a male donor with ankylosing spondylitis or in good health (not recorded which). The CDR3: CASSPTTSGSSTDTQYF. The DNA for the CDR3 is TGTGCCAGCTCACCCACGACTAGCGGATCTAGCACAGATACGCAGTATTTT.